This T cell receptor (beta chain) was sequenced for a study of graft-versus-host responses after intestinal transplantation (TCRdb year 2021). Regarding the research as a whole: The transplants that recipients received were multivisceral, liver-intestinal, or isolated intestinal. Anti-thymocyte globulin induction was given to all recipients, followed by maintenance tacrolimus and steroids for around three years. Alloreactive clones were identified by sequencing pre-transplant mixed lymphocyte reaction products and comparing these products with unstimulated pre-transplant donor and recipient T cells. Rather than going through the commercial service, samples from three later patients were sequenced in-house on an Illumina MiSeq and processed with MiXCR. Of the roughly 26 intestinal transplant recipients enrolled in the cohort, one of whom was a retransplant, a few patients without pretransplant specimens were excluded. After intestinal transplantation, graft-versus-host and host-versus-graft alloreactive T cell clones in the graft, circulation and bone marrow were tracked using bulk TCR-beta CDR3 sequencing. A peak of at least 4% donor T cells among recipient peripheral blood mononuclear cells was the definition used for donor T cell macrochimerism. Summary of the overall study and its limitations: High GvH to HvG T cell clonal ratios were observed in the allografts of patients with donor T cell macrochimerism. The relatively low number and heterogeneity of intestinal transplant patients limited the conclusions. Peak levels of circulating GvH clones were associated with declines in HvG clones early after transplant. GvH clones were detected in recipient bone marrow, and some of these GvH clones were observed earlier in ileal mucosa or blood, consistent with an intestinal mucosal origin.

The library was obtained by the immunoSEQ multiplex PCR assay. For most patients, genomic DNA was isolated with the Qiagen DNeasy Blood and Tissue Kit and shipped frozen to Adaptive Biotechnologies for TCR sequencing. High-throughput TCR-beta CDR3 sequencing of genomic DNA from most patients was performed by Adaptive Biotechnologies. Per the source publication's procedure: TCR sequencing data were retrieved from Adaptive's ImmunoSEQ software for about 17 patients, whereas a few other patients were processed with MiXCR and VDJtools. CD4 versus CD8 sorting errors were corrected by removing sequences found in both subsets at a frequency ratio below 5:1. Because the origin of CDR3 nucleotide sequences shared between donor and recipient could not be assigned, those sequences were removed. Alloreactive clones required at least 2-fold expansion over unstimulated cells and minimum CFSE-low frequency of 0.002% (template counts) or 0.001% (read counts). A clone was considered mappable if detected in the sequenced pre-transplant spleen, lymph node, or MLR CFSE-low populations of the donor or recipient. The cumulative frequency of alloreactive clones was calculated as a percentage of all sequences, weighted by copy number. TCRdb mirrors the immuneACCESS table, restricted to in-frame sequences. Some clones are absent from its copies; in checked studies, under half trace to an unresolved V gene, and the reason for the others is unknown. The V and J calls and the clone size are those of that table, but D and trimming were determined from the DNA. A total of approximately 33,000 clones appear in this sample, around 85% of them only once. Clones ranked in the top ten supply around 20% of the sample.

The time point label for this specimen denotes: cells obtained before transplantation from donor or recipient. CD3+CD4+ and CD3+CD8+ populations were FACS-sorted from unstimulated pre-transplant donor and recipient cells taken from spleen or lymph nodes. V sheds 0 bases and J sheds 6 bases, leaving 9 bases between their ends. CDR1 MNHNS and CDR2 SASEGT were looked up in the germline V gene. Including both end residues, the CDR3 is 13 amino acids long. Only CDR3 DNA remains: 39 bases, in frame from the first base. About this clone: This receptor's antigen is unknown. Because it lacks the conserved phenylalanine or tryptophan at the end, this CDR3 is likely a read error.

This receptor was obtained from a human donor who received an intestinal transplant. The rearrangement joined TRBV6-1 to TRBJ2-7; the D region possibly corresponds to TRBD1 (5 bases align). The specimen was unstimulated CD8+ T cells sorted from spleen or lymph node cells, collected before intestinal transplant. The CDR3 in this case is CASSEASRAEQYL. The bases read TGTGCCAGCAGTGAAGCGAGCAGGGCCGAGCAGTACCTC.